These 12 T cell receptor beta chains share one sample of origin, sequenced in a study of early T cells in non-severe SARS-CoV-2 infection. Each CDR3 protein gets one entry after TCRdb re-called the 5' RACE reads with MiXCR. The sample lists tens of thousands of distinct CDR3 sequences; 10% to 15% were seen once. Specimen: whole blood. The origin of the receptors is an adult who was a healthcare worker with PCR-confirmed SARS-CoV-2 infection or an uninfected control (not recorded which).

This clonotype has ten or more counts. The chain has TRBV6-1 and TRBJ2-1, with 9 bases fitting TRBD1. The CDR3 is 13 residues long. The V gene's germline CDR1 is MNHNS and CDR2 SASEGT. Trimming cost V 10 bases and J 9 bases; bases outside gene matches: 10. This CDR3 reads CATTGQGLGEQFF. DNA of the CDR3: TGTGCCACCACGGGACAGGGTCTGGGTGAGCAGTTCTTC.

This clonotype was picked up a small number of times. This sequence joins TRBV25-1 and TRBJ1-5; tentatively, D is TRBD1 (5 bases). This CDR3 is 15 amino acids long. Germline assignment: CDR1 MGHDK and CDR2 SYGVNS. V lost 3 bases, J lost 1 base, and 10 bases lay in between. DNA for the CDR3: TGTGCCAGCAGTGATGGGGGGTCCAGCAATCAGCCCCAGCATTTT. It is translated as CASSDGGSSNQPQHF.

In this sample, this clonotype turned up many times. The chain uses TRBV20-1 and TRBJ1-2; 9 bases map to TRBD1. In germline, CDR1 is DFQATT, CDR2 SNEGSKA (reference sequence). The CDR3 is 13 amino acids. V gave up 4 bases and J gave up 3 bases; unmatched junction bases: 3. The CDR3 region is CSATDRGHYGYTF. Here the CDR3 DNA reads TGCAGTGCTACGGACAGGGGACACTATGGCTACACCTTC.

This clonotype has a count of ten or more. V is TRBV29-1 and J is TRBJ1-1; D is uncertain. Trimming removed 8 bases from V and 4 bases from J, with 17 bases in between. This CDR3 region has 13 residues. Germline V gene sequence: CDR1 SQVTM, CDR2 ANQGSEA. CDR3 coding DNA: TGCAGCTCCACAAGCACCCGTGGCACTGAAGCTTTCTTT. Encoded protein: CSSTSTRGTEAFF.

This clonotype was counted many times. The rearrangement joins TRBV7-8 to TRBJ2-7; D is perhaps TRBD1 (6 bases). From germline, CDR1 is SGHVS and CDR2 FQNEAQ. V lost 5 bases, J lost 3 bases, and 17 bases lay in between. The CDR3 has 15 residues. The CDR3 is CASSVRDTTYYEQYF. As DNA, the CDR3 is TGTGCCAGCAGCGTCCGGGACACAACTTACTACGAGCAGTACTTC.

The sample holds many counts of this clonotype. The chain is built from TRBV3-1 and TRBJ2-7; 9 bases agree with TRBD1. Per the germline V gene, CDR1 is LGHDT and CDR2 is YNNKEL (reference sequence). The CDR3 spans 15 residues. V shed 2 bases, J shed 6 bases, and the junction held 8 bases outside the gene matches. CDR3 DNA: TGTGCCAGCAGCCAACCGACAGGGGGTGAAGGCGAGCAGTACTTC. Residues: CASSQPTGGEGEQYF.

This chain uses TRBV11-2 with TRBJ2-1; D uncertain. This CDR3 comprises 11 residues. V was pared by 5 bases and J by 12 bases, with 11 bases between. Germline V gene sequence: CDR1 SGHAT, CDR2 FQNNGV. The CDR3 nucleotides are TGTGCCAGCAGCCGTGGTCCGGGGCAGTTCTTC. Protein: CASSRGPGQFF.

The sample holds a few counts of this clonotype. The chain recombines TRBV29-1 with TRBJ1-1; D is possibly TRBD1 (6 bases). V gave up 6 bases and J gave up 5 bases, with 10 bases separating them. CDR1 is SQVTM and CDR2 is ANQGSEA in the germline V gene. The CDR3 is 11 amino acids. CDR3 amino acids: CSVTGKTEAFF. The CDR3 DNA reads TGCAGCGTCACAGGGAAGACTGAAGCTTTCTTT.

This clonotype was seen repeatedly, ten times or more. The rearrangement uses TRBV12-3 or TRBV12-4 and TRBJ2-3, with 15 positions matching TRBD2. The CDR3 spans 15 residues. V gave up 5 bases and J gave up 9 bases; unmatched junction bases: 6. The CDR3 sequence is CASSPGLAGGRTQYF. DNA of the CDR3: TGTGCCAGCAGTCCTGGACTAGCGGGGGGGCGGACGCAGTATTTT.

This clonotype was found many times. The chain is built from TRBV3-1 and TRBJ2-7; weak D call: TRBD1 (6 bases). This CDR3 is built from 15 residues. V was pared by 1 base and J by 4 bases, with 14 bases between. Germline V gene sequence: CDR1 LGHDT, CDR2 YNNKEL (reference sequence). CDR3 DNA: TGTGCCAGCAGCCAAGGCCGACAGGCGGAATACGAGCAGTACTTC. Amino acids: CASSQGRQAEYEQYF.

This clonotype has a count of ten or more. The rearrangement links TRBV4-1 to TRBJ2-2; D gene ambiguous. V gave up 3 bases and J gave up 0 bases, with 8 bases separating them. The CDR3 runs to 15 residues. Looked up from germline, CDR1 is MGHRA and CDR2 is YSYEKL. CDR3 DNA: TGCGCCAGCAGCCAGGTCCCTACGAACACCGGGGAGCTGTTTTTT. Translated, it gives CASSQVPTNTGELFF.

This clonotype came up many times. The V and J genes are TRBV7-8 and TRBJ2-3; D is ambiguous. This CDR3 comprises 16 residues. The V and J ends lost 1 base and 0 bases respectively, with 11 bases between them. Germline V gives CDR1 SGHVS, CDR2 FQNEAQ. The CDR3, as DNA: TGTGCCAGCAGCTTAGGGGCCTTGGTGAGCACAGATACGCAGTATTTT. It is translated as CASSLGALVSTDTQYF.